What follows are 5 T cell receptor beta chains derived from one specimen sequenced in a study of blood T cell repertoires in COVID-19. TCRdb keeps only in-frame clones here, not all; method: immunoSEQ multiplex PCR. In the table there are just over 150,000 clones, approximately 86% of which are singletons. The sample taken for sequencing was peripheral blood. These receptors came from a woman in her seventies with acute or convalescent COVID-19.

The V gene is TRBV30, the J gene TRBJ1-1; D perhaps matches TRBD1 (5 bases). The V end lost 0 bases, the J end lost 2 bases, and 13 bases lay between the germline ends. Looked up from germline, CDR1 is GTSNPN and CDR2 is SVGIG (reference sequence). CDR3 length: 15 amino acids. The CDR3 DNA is TGTGCCTGGAGTGTACTGATTTGGGGCAACACTGAAGCTTTCTTT. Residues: CAWSVLIWGNTEAFF.

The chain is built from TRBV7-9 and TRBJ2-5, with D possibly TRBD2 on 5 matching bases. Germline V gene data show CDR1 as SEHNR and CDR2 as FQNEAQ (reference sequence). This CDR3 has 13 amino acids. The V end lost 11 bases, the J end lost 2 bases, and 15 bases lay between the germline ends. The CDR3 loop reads CAGERADQETQYF. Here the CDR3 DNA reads TGTGCCGGGGAGAGGGCAGATCAAGAGACCCAGTACTTC. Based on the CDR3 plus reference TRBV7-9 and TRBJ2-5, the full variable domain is DTGVSQNPRHKITKRGQNVTFRCDPISEHNRLYWYRQTLGQGPEFLTYFQNEAQLEKSRLLSDRFSAERPKGSFSTLEIQRTEQGDSAMYLCAGERADQETQYFGPGTRLLVL.

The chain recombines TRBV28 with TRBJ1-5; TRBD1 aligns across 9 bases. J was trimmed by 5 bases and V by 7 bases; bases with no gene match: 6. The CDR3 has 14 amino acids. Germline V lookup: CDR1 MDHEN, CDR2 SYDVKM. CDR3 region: CASTDRGAYQPQHF. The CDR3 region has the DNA TGTGCCAGCACTGACAGGGGGGCCTATCAGCCCCAGCATTTT.

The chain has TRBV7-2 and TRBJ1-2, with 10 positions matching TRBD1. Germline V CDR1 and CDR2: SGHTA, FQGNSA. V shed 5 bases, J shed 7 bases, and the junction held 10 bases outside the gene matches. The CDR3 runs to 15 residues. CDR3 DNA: TGTGCCAGCAGCCCAAGGGGGACAGGGGATTCTGGCTACACCTTC. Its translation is CASSPRGTGDSGYTF.

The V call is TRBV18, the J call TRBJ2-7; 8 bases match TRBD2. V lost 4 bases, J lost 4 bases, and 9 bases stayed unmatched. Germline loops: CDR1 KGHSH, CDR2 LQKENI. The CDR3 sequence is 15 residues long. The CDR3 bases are TGTGCCAGCTCACAGAGCGAACGGGGGGGATACGAGCAGTACTTC. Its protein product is CASSQSERGGYEQYF.